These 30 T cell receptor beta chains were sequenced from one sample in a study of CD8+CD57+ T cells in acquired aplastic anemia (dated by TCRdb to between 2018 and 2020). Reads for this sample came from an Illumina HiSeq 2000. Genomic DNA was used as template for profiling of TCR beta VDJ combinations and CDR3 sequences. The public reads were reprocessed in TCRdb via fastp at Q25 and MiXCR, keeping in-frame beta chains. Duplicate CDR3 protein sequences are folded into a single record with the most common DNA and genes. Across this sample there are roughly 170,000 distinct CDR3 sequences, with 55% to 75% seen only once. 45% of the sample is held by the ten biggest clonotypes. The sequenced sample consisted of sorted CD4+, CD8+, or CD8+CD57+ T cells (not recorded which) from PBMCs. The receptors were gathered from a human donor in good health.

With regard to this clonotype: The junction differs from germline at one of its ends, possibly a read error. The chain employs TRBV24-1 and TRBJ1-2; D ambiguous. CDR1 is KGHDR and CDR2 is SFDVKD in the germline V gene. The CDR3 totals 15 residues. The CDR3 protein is CVTSGVDPPSYGYTF. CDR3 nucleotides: TGTGTCACCAGTGGGGTCGACCCCCCTTCTTATGGCTACACCTTC.

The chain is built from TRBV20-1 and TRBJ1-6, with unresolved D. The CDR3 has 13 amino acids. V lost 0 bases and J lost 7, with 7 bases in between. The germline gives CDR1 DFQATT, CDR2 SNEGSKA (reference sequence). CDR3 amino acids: CSARDLENSPLHF. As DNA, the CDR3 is TGCAGTGCTAGAGATCTCGAGAATTCACCCCTCCACTTT.

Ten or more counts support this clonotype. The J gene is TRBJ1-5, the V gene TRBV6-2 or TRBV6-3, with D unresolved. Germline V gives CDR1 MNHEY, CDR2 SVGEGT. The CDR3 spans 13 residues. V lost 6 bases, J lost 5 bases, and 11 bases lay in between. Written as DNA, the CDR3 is TGTGCCAGCAGCGGCAGCTTATATCAGCCCCAGCATTTT. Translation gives CASSGSLYQPQHF.

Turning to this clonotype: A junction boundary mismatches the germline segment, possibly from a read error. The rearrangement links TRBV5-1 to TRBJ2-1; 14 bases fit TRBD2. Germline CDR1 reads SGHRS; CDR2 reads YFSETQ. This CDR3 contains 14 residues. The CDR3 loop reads CASRLAGGPYEQFF. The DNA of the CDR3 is TGTGCCAGCAGACTAGCGGGGGGGCCCTATGAGCAGTTCTTC.

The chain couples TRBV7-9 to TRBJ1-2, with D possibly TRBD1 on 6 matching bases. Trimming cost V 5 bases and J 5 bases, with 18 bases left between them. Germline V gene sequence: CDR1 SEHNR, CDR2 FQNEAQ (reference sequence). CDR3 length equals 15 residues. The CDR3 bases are TGTGCCAGCAGCCCTTTGCGGGAGGGGGTTTATGGCTACACCTTC. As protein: CASSPLREGVYGYTF.

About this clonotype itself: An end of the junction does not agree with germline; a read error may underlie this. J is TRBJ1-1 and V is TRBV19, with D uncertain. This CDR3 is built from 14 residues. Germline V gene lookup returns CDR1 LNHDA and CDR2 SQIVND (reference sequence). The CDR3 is CASSIRGMNTEASF. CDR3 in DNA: TGTGCCAGTAGTATTAGAGGCATGAACACTGAAGCTTCCTTT.

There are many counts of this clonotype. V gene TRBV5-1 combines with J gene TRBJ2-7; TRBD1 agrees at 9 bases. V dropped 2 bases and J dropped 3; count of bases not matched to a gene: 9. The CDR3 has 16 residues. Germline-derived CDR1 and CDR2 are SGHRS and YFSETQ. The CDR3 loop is CASSFGVTGGIYEQYF. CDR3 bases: TGCGCCAGCAGCTTCGGGGTAACAGGGGGCATCTACGAGCAGTACTTC.

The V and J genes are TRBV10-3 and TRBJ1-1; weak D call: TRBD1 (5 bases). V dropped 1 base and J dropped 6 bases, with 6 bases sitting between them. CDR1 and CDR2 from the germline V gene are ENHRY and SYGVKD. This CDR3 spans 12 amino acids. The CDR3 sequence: CAISEWGAEAFF. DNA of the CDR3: TGTGCCATCAGTGAGTGGGGGGCTGAAGCTTTCTTT.

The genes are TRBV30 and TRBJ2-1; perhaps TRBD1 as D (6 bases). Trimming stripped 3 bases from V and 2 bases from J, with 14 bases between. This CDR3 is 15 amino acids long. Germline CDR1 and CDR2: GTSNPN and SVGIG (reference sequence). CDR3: CAWSQDRTTYNEQFF. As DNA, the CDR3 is TGTGCCTGGAGCCAGGACAGAACCACCTACAATGAGCAGTTCTTC.

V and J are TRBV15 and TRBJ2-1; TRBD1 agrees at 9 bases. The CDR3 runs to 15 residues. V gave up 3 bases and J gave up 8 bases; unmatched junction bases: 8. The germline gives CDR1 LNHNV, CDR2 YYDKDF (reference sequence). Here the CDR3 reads CATSSYRDREDEQFF. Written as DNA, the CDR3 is TGTGCCACCAGCAGCTACCGGGACAGGGAGGATGAGCAGTTCTTC.

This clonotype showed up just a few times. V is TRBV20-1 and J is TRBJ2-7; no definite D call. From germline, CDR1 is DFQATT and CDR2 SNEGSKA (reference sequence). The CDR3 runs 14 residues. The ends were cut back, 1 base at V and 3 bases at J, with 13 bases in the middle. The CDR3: CSARAHKGNYEQYF. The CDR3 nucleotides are TGCAGTGCTAGAGCTCACAAGGGAAACTACGAGCAGTACTTC.

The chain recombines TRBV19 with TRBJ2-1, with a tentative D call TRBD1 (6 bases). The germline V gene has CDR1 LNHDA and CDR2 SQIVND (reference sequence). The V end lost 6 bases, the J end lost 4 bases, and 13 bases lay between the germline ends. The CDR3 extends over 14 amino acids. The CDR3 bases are TGTGCCAGTAGCACAGGGCGAAGGTACAATGAGCAGTTCTTC. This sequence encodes CASSTGRRYNEQFF.

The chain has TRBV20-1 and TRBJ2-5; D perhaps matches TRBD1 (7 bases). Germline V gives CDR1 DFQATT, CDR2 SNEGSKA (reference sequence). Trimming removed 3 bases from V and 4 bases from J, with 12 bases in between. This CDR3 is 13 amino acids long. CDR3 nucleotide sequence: TGCAGTGCTAGCCGACAGGGAGGAGAGACCCAGTACTTC. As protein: CSASRQGGETQYF.

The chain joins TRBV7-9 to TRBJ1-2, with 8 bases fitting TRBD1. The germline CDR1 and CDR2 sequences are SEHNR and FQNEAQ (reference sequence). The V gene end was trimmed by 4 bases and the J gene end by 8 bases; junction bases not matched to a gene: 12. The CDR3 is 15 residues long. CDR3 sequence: CASSSYQGADLGYTF. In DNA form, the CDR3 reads TGTGCCAGCAGCTCATACCAGGGGGCCGATTTGGGCTACACCTTC.

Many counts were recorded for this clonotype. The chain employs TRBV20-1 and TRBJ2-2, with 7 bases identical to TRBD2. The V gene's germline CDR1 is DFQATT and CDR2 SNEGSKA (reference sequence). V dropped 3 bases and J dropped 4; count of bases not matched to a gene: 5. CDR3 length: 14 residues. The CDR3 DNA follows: TGCAGTGCTAGCAAGACTAGCCGCACCGGGGAGCTGTTTTTT. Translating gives CSASKTSRTGELFF.

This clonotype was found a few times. The CDR3 bases are TGTGCCATCAGTGAGTTGGGTTCTGGGGCCAACGTCCTGACTTTC. This gives the protein CAISELGSGANVLTF. The chain employs TRBV10-3 and TRBJ2-6; D unresolved. This CDR3 has 15 amino acids. Looked up from germline, CDR1 is ENHRY and CDR2 is SYGVKD. V lost 1 base and J lost 1, with 5 bases in between.

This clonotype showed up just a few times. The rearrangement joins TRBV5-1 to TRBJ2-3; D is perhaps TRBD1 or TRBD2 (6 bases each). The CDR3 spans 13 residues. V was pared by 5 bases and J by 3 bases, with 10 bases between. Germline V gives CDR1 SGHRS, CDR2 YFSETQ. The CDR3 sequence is CASRGGGTDTQYF. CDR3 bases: TGCGCCAGCAGGGGGGGCGGGACAGATACGCAGTATTTT.

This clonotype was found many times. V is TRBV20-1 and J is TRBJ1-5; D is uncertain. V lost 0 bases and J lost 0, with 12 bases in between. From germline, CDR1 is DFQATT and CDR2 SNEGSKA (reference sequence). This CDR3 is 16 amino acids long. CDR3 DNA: TGCAGTGCTAGAGAGCTTGGAGGGTATAGCAATCAGCCCCAGCATTTT. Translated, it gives CSARELGGYSNQPQHF.

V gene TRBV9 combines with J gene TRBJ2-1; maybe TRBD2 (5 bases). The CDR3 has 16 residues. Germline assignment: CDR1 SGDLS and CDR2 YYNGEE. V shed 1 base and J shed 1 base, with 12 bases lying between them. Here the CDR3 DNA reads TGTGCCAGCAGCGTATTGGGAGACGTATCCTACAATGAGCAGTTCTTC. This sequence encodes CASSVLGDVSYNEQFF.

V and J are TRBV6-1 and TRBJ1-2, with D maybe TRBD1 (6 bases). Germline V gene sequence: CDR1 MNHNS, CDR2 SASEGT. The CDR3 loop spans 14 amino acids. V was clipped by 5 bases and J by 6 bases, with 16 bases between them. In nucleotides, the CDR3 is TGTGCCAGCAGTTTAGAGGGGGGGGCTGATGGCTACACCTTC. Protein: CASSLEGGADGYTF.

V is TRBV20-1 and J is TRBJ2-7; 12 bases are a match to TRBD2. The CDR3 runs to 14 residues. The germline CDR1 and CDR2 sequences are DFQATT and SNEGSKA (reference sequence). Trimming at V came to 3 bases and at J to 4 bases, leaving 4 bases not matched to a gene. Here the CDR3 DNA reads TGCAGTGCTAGTACTAGCGGGAGGATGTACGAGCAGTACTTC. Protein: CSASTSGRMYEQYF.

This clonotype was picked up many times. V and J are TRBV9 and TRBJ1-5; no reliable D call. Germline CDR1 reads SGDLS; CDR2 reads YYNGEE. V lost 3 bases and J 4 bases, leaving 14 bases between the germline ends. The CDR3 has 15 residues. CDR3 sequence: CASSADGVGNQPQHF. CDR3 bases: TGTGCCAGCAGCGCCGACGGGGTGGGAAATCAGCCCCAGCATTTT.

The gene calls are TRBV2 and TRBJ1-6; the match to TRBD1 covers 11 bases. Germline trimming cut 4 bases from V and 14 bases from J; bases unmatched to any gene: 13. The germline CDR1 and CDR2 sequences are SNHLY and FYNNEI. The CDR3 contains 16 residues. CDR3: CASSGDGTGGPSTLHF. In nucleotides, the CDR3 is TGTGCCAGCAGTGGAGATGGGACAGGGGGACCTTCGACCCTCCACTTT.

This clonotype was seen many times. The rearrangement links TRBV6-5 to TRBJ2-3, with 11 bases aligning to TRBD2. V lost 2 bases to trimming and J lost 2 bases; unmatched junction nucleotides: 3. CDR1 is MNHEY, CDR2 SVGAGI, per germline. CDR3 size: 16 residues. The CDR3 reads CASSYGTSGYTDTQYF. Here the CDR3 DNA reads TGTGCCAGCAGTTACGGGACTAGCGGTTACACAGATACGCAGTATTTT.

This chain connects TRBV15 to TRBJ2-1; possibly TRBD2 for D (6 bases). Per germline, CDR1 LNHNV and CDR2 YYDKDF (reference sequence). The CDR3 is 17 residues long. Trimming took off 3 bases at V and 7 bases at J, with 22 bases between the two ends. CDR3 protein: CATSSRNKEGEENEQFF. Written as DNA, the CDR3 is TGTGCCACCAGCAGCCGAAATAAGGAGGGAGAGGAAAATGAGCAGTTCTTC.

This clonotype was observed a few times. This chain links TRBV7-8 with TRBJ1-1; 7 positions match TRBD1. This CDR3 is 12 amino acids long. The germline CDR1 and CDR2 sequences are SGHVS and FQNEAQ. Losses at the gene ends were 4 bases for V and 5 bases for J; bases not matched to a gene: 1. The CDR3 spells CASSSTGTEAFF. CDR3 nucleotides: TGTGCCAGCAGCTCGACAGGGACTGAAGCTTTCTTT.

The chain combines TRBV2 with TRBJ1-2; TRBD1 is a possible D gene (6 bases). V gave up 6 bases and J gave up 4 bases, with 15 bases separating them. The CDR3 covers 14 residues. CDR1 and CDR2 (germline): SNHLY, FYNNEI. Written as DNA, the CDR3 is TGTGCCAGCAGACGGGACACCGGCGGCTATGGCTACACCTTC. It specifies CASRRDTGGYGYTF.

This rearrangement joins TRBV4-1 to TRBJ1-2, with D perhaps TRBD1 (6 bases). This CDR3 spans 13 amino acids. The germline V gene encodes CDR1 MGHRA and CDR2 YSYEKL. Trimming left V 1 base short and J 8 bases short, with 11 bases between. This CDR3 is CASSQGTAKGYTF. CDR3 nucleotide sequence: TGCGCCAGCAGCCAAGGGACAGCGAAGGGCTACACCTTC.

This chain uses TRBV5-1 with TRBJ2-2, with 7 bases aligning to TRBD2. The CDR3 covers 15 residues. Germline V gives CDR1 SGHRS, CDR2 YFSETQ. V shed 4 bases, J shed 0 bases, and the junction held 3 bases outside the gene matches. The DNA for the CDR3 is TGCGCCAGCAGCCTAGCGGAAACGAACACCGGGGAGCTGTTTTTT. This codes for CASSLAETNTGELFF.

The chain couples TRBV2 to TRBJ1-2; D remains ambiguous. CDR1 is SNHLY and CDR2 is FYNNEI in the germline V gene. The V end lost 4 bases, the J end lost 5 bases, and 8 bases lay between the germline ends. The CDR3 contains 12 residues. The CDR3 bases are TGTGCCAGCAGTGTCCGGGAGTATGGCTACACCTTC. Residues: CASSVREYGYTF. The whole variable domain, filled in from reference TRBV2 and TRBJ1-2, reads EPEVTQTPSHQVTQMGQEVILRCVPISNHLYFYWYRQILGQKVEFLVSFYNNEISEKSEIFDDQFSVERPDGSNFTLKIRSTKLEDSAMYFCASSVREYGYTFGSGTRLTVV.